A selection of T cell receptor beta chains follows, all from one sample in a study of radiotherapy plus CTLA-4 blockade in lung cancer. Repertoires were generated with immunoSEQ multiplex PCR, while TCRdb's copy carries only in-frame clones and drops some. The data show roughly 100,000 clones, 75% to 85% seen once. Sequenced material: peripheral blood, taken from a patient treated with radiotherapy plus ipilimumab. The receptors here all came from a human donor with non-small cell lung cancer who had a partial response to radiotherapy plus ipilimumab. Each CDR3 is given with its conserved first and last residue. A D gene is named only where the DNA matches it firmly. Only part of the rows carry a size: once, few, many, or a class if the clone is expanded.

D | size | J | V | CDR3 | DNA
NA | few | TRBJ1-5 | TRBV28 | CASSLGRVRQPQHF | TGTGCCAGCAGTTTAGGCAGGGTTCGGCAGCCCCAGCATTTT
TRBD1 | NA | TRBJ1-2 | TRBV28 | CASSLGQGNYGYTF | TGTGCCAGCAGTTTGGGACAGGGGAACTATGGCTACACCTTC
TRBD1 | NA | TRBJ2-2 | TRBV5-1 | CASSPGQGPSTGELFF | TGCGCCAGCAGCCCCGGACAGGGGCCGTCCACCGGGGAGCTGTTTTTT
TRBD2 | NA | TRBJ2-7 | TRBV5-1 | CASSLTSGYSYEQYF | TGCGCCAGCAGCTTGACTAGCGGATATTCCTACGAGCAGTACTTC
TRBD1 | NA | TRBJ1-4 | TRBV6-6 | CASSRGQGFEKLFF | TGTGCCAGCAGCCGAGGACAGGGTTTTGAAAAACTGTTTTTT
NA | NA | TRBJ2-2 | TRBV19 | CASSRGGDNTGELFF | TGTGCCAGTTCCCGGGGCGGGGATAACACCGGGGAGCTGTTTTTT
TRBD1 | NA | TRBJ1-4 | TRBV6-6 | CASSPTGATNEKLFF | TGTGCCAGCAGCCCAACAGGGGCAACTAATGAAAAACTGTTTTTT
NA | NA | TRBJ2-3 | TRBV6-1 | CASSEAMVIASRGDTQYF | TGTGCCAGCAGTGAAGCGATGGTAATAGCATCCAGGGGCGATACGCAGTATTTT
TRBD2 | NA | TRBJ2-3 | TRBV6-4 | CASSDTGTSGTDTQYF | TGTGCCAGCAGCGACACCGGGACTAGCGGCACAGATACGCAGTATTTT
NA | NA | TRBJ1-1 | TRBV7-3 | CASSLQGGTEAFF | TGTGCCAGCAGCTTACAGGGAGGTACTGAAGCTTTCTTT
NA | NA | TRBJ2-5 | TRBV25-1 | CASSEPGGPEETQYF | TGTGCCAGCAGTGAGCCTGGGGGCCCCGAAGAGACCCAGTACTTC
TRBD1 | NA | TRBJ1-3 | TRBV18 | CASSPDRASGNTIYF | TGTGCCAGCTCACCCGACAGGGCCTCTGGAAACACCATATATTTT
NA | NA | TRBJ2-7 | TRBV6-1 | CASSERTAHYEQYF | TGTGCCAGCAGTGAACGGACAGCACACTACGAGCAGTACTTC
TRBD2 | NA | TRBJ2-1 | TRBV19 | CASSRGLAGVSEQFF | TGTGCCAGTAGTAGGGGGCTAGCGGGAGTCAGTGAGCAGTTCTTC
NA | NA | TRBJ2-2 | TRBV28 | CASSLYFGGELFF | TGTGCCAGCAGTTTATATTTCGGGGGGGAGCTGTTTTTT
TRBD2 | NA | TRBJ2-1 | TRBV30 | CAWSAGGLAGGQSYNEQFF | TGTGCCTGGAGCGCTGGGGGACTAGCGGGAGGGCAGTCCTACAATGAGCAGTTCTTC
TRBD2 | NA | TRBJ2-7 | TRBV6-5 | CASTLLADQYEQYF | TGTGCCAGCACCTTACTAGCGGACCAGTACGAGCAGTACTTC
TRBD1 | NA | TRBJ2-1 | TRBV5-6 | CASSLTGASLYNEQFF | TGTGCCAGCAGCTTGACAGGGGCGTCCCTATACAATGAGCAGTTCTTC
NA | few | TRBJ2-7 | TRBV5-1 | CASSLALRGSPGSYEQYF | TGCGCCAGCAGCTTGGCCTTGCGAGGCTCCCCCGGCTCCTACGAGCAGTACTTC
TRBD2 | NA | TRBJ2-1 | TRBV28 | CASRRGLADYNEQFF | TGTGCCAGCAGGAGGGGACTAGCCGACTACAATGAGCAGTTCTTC
NA | NA | TRBJ1-3 | TRBV9 | CASSAGEHRSGNTIYF | TGTGCCAGCAGCGCGGGGGAACACCGCTCTGGAAACACCATATATTTT
NA | once | TRBJ1-3 | TRBV29-1 | CSGGGSDTIYF | TGCAGCGGGGGGGGCTCGGACACCATATATTTT
TRBD1 | NA | TRBJ1-4 | TRBV18 | CASSQGGPGEKLFF | TGTGCCAGCTCGCAAGGGGGCCCGGGGGAAAAACTGTTTTTT
TRBD1 | NA | TRBJ1-1 | TRBV2 | CASSRDGTGGVYTEAFF | TGTGCCAGCAGTCGGGACGGGACAGGGGGCGTCTACACTGAAGCTTTCTTT
NA | NA | TRBJ2-7 | TRBV5-1 | CASSGPQRVSYEQYF | TGCGCCAGCAGCGGGCCCCAGCGGGTCTCCTACGAGCAGTACTTC
NA | NA | TRBJ2-6 | TRBV6-6 | CATVDRSGANVLTF | TGTGCCACCGTCGACAGGTCCGGGGCCAACGTCCTGACTTTC
TRBD2 | NA | TRBJ2-3 | TRBV10-1 | CASSESGGKDTQYF | TGCGCCAGCAGTGAGTCGGGGGGGAAGGATACGCAGTATTTT
NA | few | TRBJ2-1 | TRBV6-5 | CASTRAGWGAEQFF | TGTGCCAGCACAAGGGCGGGATGGGGAGCTGAGCAGTTCTTC
TRBD1 | NA | TRBJ2-7 | TRBV7-2 | CASSLGDRALYEQYF | TGTGCCAGCAGCTTGGGGGACAGGGCGCTCTACGAGCAGTACTTC
NA | NA | TRBJ1-1 | TRBV15 | CATSREAALNTEAFF | TGTGCCACCAGCAGAGAGGCGGCCTTGAACACTGAAGCTTTCTTT
TRBD1 | NA | TRBJ1-3 | TRBV15 | CATSRDPAGGRANF | TGTGCCACCAGCAGAGATCCAGCAGGGGGCCGCGCAAATTTT
NA | NA | TRBJ2-2 | TRBV11-2 | CASSLGLAGELFF | TGTGCCAGCAGCTTAGGCCTAGCCGGGGAGCTGTTTTTT
TRBD2 | NA | TRBJ2-3 | TRBV6-5 | CASRPGTTLDTQYF | TGTGCCAGCAGACCCGGGACTACCCTAGATACGCAGTATTTT
TRBD1 | NA | TRBJ2-7 | TRBV6-5 | CASSYRGQGAYEQYF | TGTGCCAGCAGTTATAGGGGACAGGGGGCTTACGAGCAGTACTTC
TRBD2 | NA | TRBJ2-1 | TRBV5-1 | CASSSGTSGSNEQFF | TGCGCCAGCAGCTCCGGGACTAGCGGGAGCAATGAGCAGTTCTTC
TRBD1 | once | TRBJ1-1 | TRBV15 | CATRGGDRGPSTEAFF | TGTGCCACCAGGGGGGGAGACAGGGGGCCGAGCACTGAAGCTTTCTTT
NA | once | TRBJ2-2 | TRBV5-4 | CASREDNAGELFF | TGTGCCAGCAGGGAGGATAACGCCGGGGAGCTGTTTTTT
NA | few | TRBJ2-5 | TRBV7-6 | CASSPSVTETQYF | TGTGCCAGCAGCCCCTCGGTAACAGAGACCCAGTACTTC
NA | NA | TRBJ2-3 | TRBV2 | CASSGDSQADTQYF | TGTGCCAGCAGTGGGGACTCACAAGCAGATACGCAGTATTTT
TRBD1 | NA | TRBJ1-5 | TRBV28 | CASSALDRAGQPQHF | TGTGCCAGCAGTGCCCTAGACAGGGCTGGTCAGCCCCAGCATTTT
NA | once | TRBJ2-2 | TRBV7-3 | CASSLRGTGELFF | TGTGCCAGCAGCTTGAGGGGGACCGGGGAGCTGTTTTTT
NA | NA | TRBJ2-5 | TRBV4-1 | CASSPTVPRGETQYF | TGCGCCAGCAGCCCAACGGTCCCCCGAGGGGAGACCCAGTACTTC
NA | NA | TRBJ2-7 | TRBV28 | CASIFFGNPGSYEQYF | TGTGCCAGCATCTTTTTCGGAAATCCCGGGTCCTACGAGCAGTACTTC
TRBD2 | few | TRBJ2-1 | TRBV29-1 | CGAGELYNEQFF | TGCGGAGCGGGAGAACTCTACAATGAGCAGTTCTTC
TRBD1 | NA | TRBJ2-3 | TRBV5-1 | CASGLQDRGHTDTQYF | TGCGCCAGCGGTCTTCAGGACAGGGGCCACACAGATACGCAGTATTTT
NA | NA | TRBJ1-1 | TRBV14 | CASSQDGQRAFF | TGTGCCAGCAGCCAAGACGGACAGAGGGCTTTCTTT
NA | NA | TRBJ2-5 | TRBV10-3 | CAISEGGQETQYF | TGTGCCATCAGTGAAGGAGGGCAGGAGACCCAGTACTTC
TRBD2 | NA | TRBJ2-3 | TRBV28 | CASTGSGRARDTQYF | TGTGCCAGCACGGGGAGCGGGAGGGCCCGGGATACGCAGTATTTT
NA | NA | TRBJ2-5 | TRBV28 | CASSFRVGEGEETQYF | TGTGCCAGCAGTTTTCGGGTCGGGGAGGGGGAGGAGACCCAGTACTTC
NA | NA | TRBJ2-5 | TRBV6-1 | CASSGGGAQETQYF | TGTGCCAGCAGTGGTGGGGGGGCCCAAGAGACCCAGTACTTC
TRBD1 | NA | TRBJ1-2 | TRBV6-5 | CASSPPGQGQFGYTF | TGTGCCAGCAGTCCACCGGGACAGGGGCAGTTTGGCTACACCTTC
TRBD1 | NA | TRBJ2-5 | TRBV2 | CASSEGLGQGRETQYF | TGTGCCAGCAGTGAAGGTCTAGGACAGGGGAGAGAGACCCAGTACTTC
TRBD1 | NA | TRBJ1-1 | TRBV19 | CASTGQWNTEAFF | TGTGCCAGTACGGGACAGTGGAACACTGAAGCTTTCTTT